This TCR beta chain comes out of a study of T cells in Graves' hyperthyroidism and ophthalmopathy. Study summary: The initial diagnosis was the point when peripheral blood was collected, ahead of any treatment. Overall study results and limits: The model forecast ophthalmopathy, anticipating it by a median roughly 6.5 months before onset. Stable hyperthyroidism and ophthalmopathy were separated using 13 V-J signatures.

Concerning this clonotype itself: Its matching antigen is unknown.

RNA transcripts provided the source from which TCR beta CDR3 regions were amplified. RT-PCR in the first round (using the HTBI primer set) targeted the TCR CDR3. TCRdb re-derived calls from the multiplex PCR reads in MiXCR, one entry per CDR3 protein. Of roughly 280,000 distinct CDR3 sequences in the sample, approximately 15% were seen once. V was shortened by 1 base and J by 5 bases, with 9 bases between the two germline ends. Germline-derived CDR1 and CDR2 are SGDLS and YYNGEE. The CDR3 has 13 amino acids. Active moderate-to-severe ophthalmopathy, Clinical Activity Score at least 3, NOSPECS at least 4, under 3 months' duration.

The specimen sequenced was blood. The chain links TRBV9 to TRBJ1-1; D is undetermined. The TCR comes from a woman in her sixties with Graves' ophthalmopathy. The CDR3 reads CASSVLSDTEAFF. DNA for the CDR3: TGTGCCAGCAGCGTATTATCAGATACTGAAGCTTTCTTT.